This T cell receptor (beta chain) was retrieved from a study of blood T cell dynamics during melanoma immunotherapy. Overall study: Patients with metastatic melanoma got pembrolizumab or nivolumab-ipilimumab as first-line care.

Profiling relied on immunoSEQ multiplex PCR, and the TCRdb table lists in-frame clones only, not all of them. The sample has roughly 22,000 clones, about 83% seen once; the top ten hold over 3.5%. Time point meaning: pre-treatment baseline. Blood was drawn before treatment and at week 3 after checkpoint blockade. The starting material was blood, obtained from a patient treated with checkpoint blockade. This receptor was identified in a human donor with melanoma.

As DNA, the CDR3 is TGTGCCAGCAGCGTGGGGCCCCAAAACATTCAGTACTTC. Translation gives CASSVGPQNIQYF. The chain recombines TRBV9 with TRBJ2-4; a possible D gene is TRBD1 (5 bases). The CDR3 contains 13 residues. V was trimmed by 2 bases and J by 5 bases, leaving 8 bases between them. Germline V gene lookup returns CDR1 SGDLS and CDR2 YYNGEE.